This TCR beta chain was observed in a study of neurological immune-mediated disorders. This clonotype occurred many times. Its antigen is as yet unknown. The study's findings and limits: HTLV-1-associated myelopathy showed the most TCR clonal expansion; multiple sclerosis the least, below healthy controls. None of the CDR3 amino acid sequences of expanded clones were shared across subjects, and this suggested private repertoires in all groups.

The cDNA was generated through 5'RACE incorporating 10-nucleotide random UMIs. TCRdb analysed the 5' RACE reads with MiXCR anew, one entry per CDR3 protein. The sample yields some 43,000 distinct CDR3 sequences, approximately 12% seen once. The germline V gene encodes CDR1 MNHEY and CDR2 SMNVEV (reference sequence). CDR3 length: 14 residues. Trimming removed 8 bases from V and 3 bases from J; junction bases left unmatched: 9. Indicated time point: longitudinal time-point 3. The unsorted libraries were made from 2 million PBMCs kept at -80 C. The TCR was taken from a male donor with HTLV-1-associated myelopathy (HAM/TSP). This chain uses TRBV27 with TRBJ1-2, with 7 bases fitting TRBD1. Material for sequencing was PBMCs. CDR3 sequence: CASSASGTDYGYTF. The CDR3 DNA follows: TGTGCCAGCTCCGCATCCGGGACAGACTATGGCTACACCTTC.